These 10 T cell receptor beta chains share one sample of origin, sequenced in a study of T cells expressing NK-cell markers (dated by TCRdb to 2018 to 2021). Preparation of the library involved 5' RACE. The run used an Illumina HiSeq 2000. Based on TCRdb reprocessing of the reads, there is one entry per CDR3 protein sequence, and DNA is missing. This specimen's table enumerates 400,000 or so distinct CDR3 sequences. The biggest ten clones account for about 10% of the sample. Sequencing used blood T cells: a sorted CD56 or NKG2C T cell subset, CD4+ or CD8+ T cells, or bulk PBMC T cells (not recorded which). The source is a woman in her fifties or sixties in good health. Donor details come from another sample of the same person, matched by shared clones.

V gene TRBV2 combines with J gene TRBJ2-1; as DNA is missing, the TRBD2 call by TCRdb cannot be tested. This CDR3 spans 17 amino acids. Per the germline V gene, CDR1 is SNHLY and CDR2 is FYNNEI. Here the CDR3 reads CASSEWGSGSAYNEQFF.

The V gene is TRBV7-9, the J gene TRBJ2-1; TCRdb returns TRBD1, unconfirmable since there is no DNA. Germline lookup yields CDR1 SEHNR and CDR2 FQNEAQ (reference sequence). The CDR3 contains 14 residues. CDR3: CASTSPGATNEQFF.

The J gene is TRBJ2-7, the V gene TRBV7-6; TCRdb's D call of TRBD2 is untestable without DNA. CDR3 length: 16 residues. The germline V gene encodes CDR1 SGHVS and CDR2 FNYEAQ. The CDR3 reads CASSLGGTSGTYEQYF.

J is TRBJ2-7 and V is TRBV4-2; no DNA is available, so the TRBD2 call from TCRdb remains unchecked. The length of the CDR3 is 14 residues. Germline loops: CDR1 LGHNA, CDR2 YNFKEQ. CDR3 protein: CASSPREGPYEQYF.

The rearrangement uses TRBV3-1 and TRBJ2-1. This CDR3 is 16 amino acids long. Germline V gives CDR1 LGHDT, CDR2 YNNKEL (reference sequence). CDR3 in amino acids: CASSQGVAGAHNEQFF.

V gene TRBV5-1 combines with J gene TRBJ2-3; TCRdb calls TRBD2, which cannot be checked without DNA. This CDR3 is built from 15 residues. Germline loops: CDR1 SGHRS, CDR2 YFSETQ. CDR3 residues: CASSFFAGVPDTQYF.

This chain links TRBV4-1 with TRBJ1-2; TCRdb gives TRBD1 as the D gene, but with no DNA this cannot be confirmed. Germline V gene lookup returns CDR1 MGHRA and CDR2 YSYEKL. This CDR3 comprises 13 residues. The chain's CDR3 is CASSQSGEGGYTF.

V is TRBV7-3 and J is TRBJ2-3; checking the TCRdb D call of TRBD2 is not possible without DNA. Germline V gene data show CDR1 as SGHTA and CDR2 as FQGTGA. The CDR3 contains 18 residues. The CDR3 is CASSLIASGSGQTDTQYF.

The gene calls are TRBV4-1 and TRBJ2-1; TCRdb picks TRBD2, but there is no DNA to check that call. CDR1 is MGHRA, CDR2 YSYEKL, per germline. The CDR3 is made up of 16 amino acids. This chain's CDR3 is CASSQGGRPSYNEQFF.

The J gene is TRBJ2-5, the V gene TRBV12-3 or TRBV12-4; the TCRdb D gene call, TRBD2, has no DNA to confirm it. The CDR3 length is 15 residues. The CDR3 sequence: CASKLGSAGPQTQYF.